The rows below give T cell receptor beta chains drawn from one sample of a study of beta chain features in type 1 diabetes. TCRdb's copy holds only in-frame clones and misses some; the assay was immunoSEQ multiplex PCR. The sample lists 600,000 or so clones, about 14% seen once, with 0.03% to 0.04% in the top ten. Material: naive CD4+ T cells from blood. The receptors stem from a man between 18 and 35 years old with type 1 diabetes. Both conserved end residues are part of each CDR3. D genes are given only for firm matches. Expanded clones are given a class, and other clones once, few, many or no size at all.

v_call	j_call	clone_size	d_call	cdr3_aa	cdr3_nt
TRBV7-2	TRBJ1-1	NA	NA	CASSLAGGLHTEAFF	TGTGCCAGCAGCTTAGCAGGGGGGCTTCACACTGAAGCTTTCTTT
TRBV30	TRBJ2-2	few	TRBD1	CAWRTGGNTGELFF	TGTGCCTGGAGGACAGGGGGAAACACCGGGGAGCTGTTTTTT
TRBV29-1	TRBJ1-1	NA	NA	CSVDVQGGTEAFF	TGCAGCGTTGACGTGCAGGGAGGCACTGAAGCTTTCTTT
TRBV9	TRBJ2-4	few	TRBD1	CASSAQGSNIQYF	TGTGCCAGCAGCGCACAGGGGTCAAACATTCAGTACTTC
TRBV29-1	TRBJ1-2	NA	NA	CSVEQGGYGYTF	TGCAGCGTTGAACAGGGCGGCTATGGCTACACCTTC
TRBV25-1	TRBJ2-7	few	TRBD1	CASRRQGILDEQYF	TGTGCCAGCAGGAGACAGGGAATCCTCGACGAGCAGTACTTC
TRBV29-1	TRBJ2-1	few	NA	CSVGTIRNNEQFF	TGCAGCGTTGGGACCATTAGGAACAATGAGCAGTTCTTC
TRBV4-3	TRBJ2-7	few	TRBD2	CASSHGTTYEQYF	TGCGCCAGCAGCCATGGGACTACCTACGAGCAGTACTTC
TRBV2	TRBJ1-1	NA	NA	CASSTGTMNTEAFF	TGTGCCAGCAGTACAGGGACCATGAACACTGAAGCTTTCTTT
TRBV6-6	TRBJ1-4	NA	NA	CASSAEKLFF	TGTGCCAGCAGTGCCGAAAAACTGTTTTTT
TRBV11-2	TRBJ1-3	few	NA	CASSYSGNTIYF	TGTGCCAGCAGCTACTCTGGAAACACCATATATTTT
TRBV5-1	TRBJ1-2	NA	NA	CASSLGSGSYGYTF	TGCGCCAGCAGCTTAGGGTCGGGAAGCTATGGCTACACCTTC
TRBV5-1	TRBJ2-7	few	TRBD2	CASSMGGTNYEQYF	TGCGCCAGCAGCATGGGAGGGACTAACTACGAGCAGTACTTC
TRBV30	TRBJ1-2	NA	NA	CAWSIGISNYGYTF	TGTGCCTGGAGTATAGGAATCTCCAACTATGGCTACACCTTC
TRBV28	TRBJ2-5	many	NA	CASSPQETQYF	TGTGCCAGCAGTCCTCAAGAGACCCAGTACTTC
TRBV30	TRBJ2-5	few	TRBD2	CAWGEGSETQYF	TGTGCCTGGGGGGAGGGTTCGGAGACCCAGTACTTC
TRBV15	TRBJ2-1	NA	TRBD2	CATSIGLARHYNEQFF	TGTGCCACCAGCATCGGACTAGCGAGACATTACAATGAGCAGTTCTTC
TRBV28	TRBJ2-4	NA	NA	CASSLENIQYF	TGTGCCAGCAGTTTAGAAAACATTCAGTACTTC
TRBV2	TRBJ2-5	NA	NA	CASSEWTAQETQYF	TGTGCCAGCAGTGAATGGACAGCTCAAGAGACCCAGTACTTC
TRBV18	TRBJ2-1	few	NA	CASSLDPTYHYNEQFF	TGTGCCAGCTCACTGGACCCGACTTACCATTACAATGAGCAGTTCTTC
TRBV30	TRBJ1-5	NA	NA	CAWSTMALGGNQPQHF	TGTGCCTGGAGTACGATGGCTCTGGGAGGCAATCAGCCCCAGCATTTT
TRBV6-5	TRBJ1-4	NA	TRBD1	CASRPTGTGEKLFF	TGTGCCAGCAGGCCGACAGGGACGGGCGAAAAACTGTTTTTT
TRBV29-1	TRBJ1-1	NA	NA	CSVVIGRADTEAFF	TGCAGCGTTGTTATAGGCCGAGCGGACACTGAAGCTTTCTTT
TRBV9	TRBJ2-1	NA	NA	CASSAGAGFLYNEQFF	TGTGCCAGCAGCGCCGGGGCCGGCTTCCTCTACAATGAGCAGTTCTTC
TRBV27	TRBJ2-2	few	NA	CASIPANTGELFF	TGTGCCAGCATTCCTGCGAACACCGGGGAGCTGTTTTTT
TRBV9	TRBJ2-5	few	TRBD1	CASSVAGTGQETQYF	TGTGCCAGCAGCGTAGCTGGGACAGGACAAGAGACCCAGTACTTC
TRBV10-1	TRBJ1-4	NA	NA	CASSGDGNEKLFF	TGCGCCAGCAGTGGGGACGGTAATGAAAAACTGTTTTTT
TRBV9	TRBJ1-2	few	TRBD1	CASRGPTGTAYGYTF	TGTGCCAGCAGGGGACCGACCGGGACAGCATATGGCTACACCTTC
TRBV9	TRBJ2-3	few	NA	CASRSGPGHTDTQYF	TGTGCCAGCAGGTCGGGGCCGGGACACACAGATACGCAGTATTTT
TRBV5-1	TRBJ2-2	NA	TRBD2	CASSSGLAAAGELFF	TGCGCCAGCAGCTCCGGACTAGCGGCGGCCGGGGAGCTGTTTTTT
TRBV4-2	TRBJ1-2	NA	NA	CASSQLEDNYGYTF	TGTGCCAGCAGCCAACTGGAAGATAACTATGGCTACACCTTC
TRBV30	TRBJ2-1	NA	NA	CAWNAPGPNYNEQFF	TGTGCCTGGAATGCTCCTGGCCCAAACTACAATGAGCAGTTCTTC
TRBV2	TRBJ1-5	NA	NA	CASSDLHWQPQHF	TGTGCCAGCAGTGACCTCCATTGGCAGCCCCAGCATTTT
TRBV2	TRBJ1-1	NA	NA	CASSGSRVNTEAFF	TGTGCCAGCAGTGGTTCACGGGTGAACACTGAAGCTTTCTTT
TRBV5-1	TRBJ1-5	NA	NA	CASSLAGNQPQHF	TGCGCCAGCAGCTTGGCAGGGAATCAGCCCCAGCATTTT
TRBV29-1	TRBJ2-1	NA	NA	CSVELGYNEQFF	TGCAGCGTTGAACTTGGGTACAATGAGCAGTTCTTC
TRBV6-1	TRBJ2-2	few	NA	CASSEPHRFTNTGELFF	TGTGCCAGCAGTGAACCCCACCGGTTTACCAACACCGGGGAGCTGTTTTTT
TRBV5-1	TRBJ2-5	NA	NA	CASSSLWQIQETQYF	TGCGCCAGCAGCTCCCTGTGGCAGATACAAGAGACCCAGTACTTC
TRBV2	TRBJ2-3	few	TRBD2	CAGWSGDTDTQYF	TGTGCCGGGTGGAGCGGGGACACAGATACGCAGTATTTT
TRBV25-1	TRBJ1-2	few	TRBD1	CASSLGQGVGYTF	TGTGCCAGCAGCTTGGGACAGGGGGTCGGCTACACCTTC
TRBV6-1	TRBJ1-2	few	TRBD1	CASSVGTGANYGYTF	TGTGCCAGCAGTGTCGGGACAGGGGCTAACTATGGCTACACCTTC
TRBV7-2	TRBJ2-1	few	NA	CASSFPGPAEQFF	TGTGCCAGCAGCTTTCCGGGCCCAGCTGAGCAGTTCTTC
TRBV2	TRBJ2-5	NA	NA	CASPRGGRTEETQYF	TGTGCCAGCCCCAGGGGTGGACGGACGGAAGAGACCCAGTACTTC
TRBV5-6	TRBJ1-2	few	NA	CASSFGADGYTF	TGTGCCAGCAGCTTTGGGGCGGATGGCTACACCTTC
TRBV6-5	TRBJ1-2	NA	TRBD1	CASRSTGGDGYTF	TGTGCCAGCAGATCAACAGGGGGTGATGGCTACACCTTC
TRBV10-3	TRBJ2-3	few	TRBD1	CALQRGQDTDTQYF	TGTGCCCTCCAGAGGGGGCAAGACACAGATACGCAGTATTTT
TRBV7-8	TRBJ2-7	NA	TRBD2	CASSSGLAGATTEQYF	TGTGCCAGCAGCTCGGGACTAGCGGGGGCAACTACCGAGCAGTACTTC
TRBV15	TRBJ2-1	NA	NA	CATSGLTAGAISYNEQFF	TGTGCCACCAGCGGACTGACTGCAGGCGCGATCTCCTACAATGAGCAGTTCTTC
TRBV7-6	TRBJ1-1	NA	NA	CASSLYSNTEAFF	TGTGCCAGCAGCTTATACAGCAACACTGAAGCTTTCTTT
TRBV14	TRBJ2-7	few	TRBD1	CASSLPGTGSSYEQYF	TGTGCCAGCAGCTTACCCGGGACAGGTAGCTCCTACGAGCAGTACTTC
TRBV5-1	TRBJ2-4	few	NA	CASSLERYNQDIQYF	TGCGCCAGCAGCTTGGAGCGTTATAACCAGGACATTCAGTACTTC
TRBV4-3	TRBJ1-2	NA	NA	CASSPTAGGDGYTF	TGCGCCAGCAGCCCGACTGCGGGGGGCGATGGCTACACCTTC
TRBV25-1	TRBJ1-2	NA	NA	CASSEWIGGYTF	TGTGCCAGCAGTGAATGGATCGGGGGCTACACCTTC
TRBV13	TRBJ1-1	NA	NA	CASSQRTVEAFF	TGTGCCAGCAGCCAAAGGACAGTTGAAGCTTTCTTT
TRBV30	TRBJ2-1	NA	NA	CAWSGFRERYNEQFF	TGTGCCTGGAGTGGCTTCAGGGAGCGATACAATGAGCAGTTCTTC
TRBV5-4	TRBJ2-3	NA	NA	CASSPALPDTQYF	TGTGCCAGCAGCCCCGCCCTGCCAGATACGCAGTATTTT
TRBV6-5	TRBJ2-7	few	NA	CASCRDVGTYEQYF	TGTGCCAGTTGCCGGGACGTCGGTACCTACGAGCAGTACTTC
TRBV5-1	TRBJ2-3	NA	TRBD2	CASSFGLAGIITDTQYF	TGCGCCAGCAGCTTCGGACTAGCGGGAATCATCACAGATACGCAGTATTTT
TRBV6-4	TRBJ2-7	NA	TRBD1	CANPTGESHEQYF	TGTGCCAACCCGACAGGGGAATCCCACGAGCAGTACTTC
TRBV5-6	TRBJ2-5	few	NA	CATGLQRETQYF	TGTGCCACCGGACTTCAGCGGGAGACCCAGTACTTC